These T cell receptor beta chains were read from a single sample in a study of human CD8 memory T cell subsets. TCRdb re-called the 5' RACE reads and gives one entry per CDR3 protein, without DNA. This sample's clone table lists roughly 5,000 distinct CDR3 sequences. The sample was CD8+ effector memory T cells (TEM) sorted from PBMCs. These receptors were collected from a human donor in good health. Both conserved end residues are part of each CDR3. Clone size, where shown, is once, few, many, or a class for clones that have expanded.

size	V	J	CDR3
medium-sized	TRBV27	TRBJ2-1	CASSSNSGNEQFF
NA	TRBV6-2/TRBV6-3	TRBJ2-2	CASNPSVSGELFF
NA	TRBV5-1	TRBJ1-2	CASSLGAGAYGYTF
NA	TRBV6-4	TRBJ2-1	CASSEASGGADEQFF
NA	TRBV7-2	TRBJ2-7	CASSLASGSFEQYF
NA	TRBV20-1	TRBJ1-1	CSASVWGAENTEAFF
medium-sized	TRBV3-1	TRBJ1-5	CASGGQGNQPQHF
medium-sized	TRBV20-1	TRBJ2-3	CSAKIAGGFGSTDTQYF
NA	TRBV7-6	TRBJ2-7	CASSLGGTPDYEQYF
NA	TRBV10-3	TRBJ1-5	CAISPKGSNQPQHF